Below, 27 T cell receptor beta chains from the same sample are listed, as sequenced in a study of CD8+ T cells in alopecia areata. Extraction and reverse transcription of RNA yielded cDNA as the sequencing template. Method: immunoSEQ multiplex PCR; TCRdb's copy keeps in-frame clones and lacks some. This table holds roughly 230,000 clones, approximately 40% found once. Treatment indicated: oral pan-JAK inhibitor, 5-10 mg twice daily. The starting material was CD4+ T cells sorted from blood, obtained at approximately week 37, from a patient treated with tofacitinib. These receptors were obtained from a human donor with alopecia areata.

The V and J genes are TRBV6-6 and TRBJ2-7; 7 nucleotides match TRBD1. The CDR3 consists of 15 residues. Per the germline V gene, CDR1 is MNHNY and CDR2 is SVGAGI (reference sequence). Trimming at V came to 0 bases and at J to 2 bases, leaving 4 bases not matched to a gene. DNA of the CDR3: TGTGCCAGCAGTTACTCTCGACAGGGCGCCTACGAGCAGTACTTC. Its protein is CASSYSRQGAYEQYF.

About this clone itself: At one end, the junction sequence differs from germline, possibly due to a read error. The V gene is TRBV7-2, the J gene TRBJ2-1; the D gene is possibly TRBD2 (6 bases). CDR1 is SGHTA, CDR2 FQGNSA, per germline. The CDR3 runs 16 residues. The CDR3 DNA is TGTGCCAGCACCTTAGGAGGGCCGAGCTCCTACAATGAGCAGTTCTTC. It is translated as CASTLGGPSSYNEQFF.

The V gene is TRBV5-8, the J gene TRBJ1-2; TRBD1 is a possible D gene (5 bases). CDR1 is SGHTS and CDR2 is YDEGEE in the germline V gene. V lost 4 bases and J 7 bases, leaving 17 bases between the germline ends. The CDR3 sequence is 14 residues long. The CDR3 DNA sequence: TGTGCCAGCAGCCTTCGAAGGGACCCGAGTGGCTACACCTTC. Translation: CASSLRRDPSGYTF.

This clone was seen more than once but under ten times. The chain joins TRBV25-1 to TRBJ2-5; D ambiguous. The V gene lost 1 base and the J gene lost 4 bases, with 7 bases spanning the gap. The CDR3 has 13 residues. The germline V gene encodes CDR1 MGHDK and CDR2 SYGVNS. CDR3 coding DNA: TGTGCCAGCAGTGAATCTACAGCAGAGACCCAGTACTTC. The encoded protein is CASSESTAETQYF. The variable domain in full, with the rest retrieved from reference TRBV25-1 and TRBJ2-5, is EADIYQTPRYLVIGTGKKITLECSQTMGHDKMYWYQQDPGMELHLIHYSYGVNSTEKGDLSSESTVSRIRTEHFPLTLESARPSHTSQYLCASSESTAETQYFGPGTRLLVL.

This clone was counted a few times. This rearrangement joins TRBV7-9 to TRBJ2-3; unclear D gene. The germline V gene has CDR1 SEHNR and CDR2 FQNEAQ (reference sequence). V lost 4 bases, J lost 6 bases, and 8 bases lay in between. The CDR3 loop spans 12 amino acids. The CDR3 is CASSSEPDTQYF. In DNA form, the CDR3 reads TGTGCCAGCAGCTCAGAACCGGATACGCAGTATTTT.

The V and J genes are TRBV5-1 and TRBJ2-4, with 7 bases fitting TRBD1. This CDR3 is built from 14 residues. Germline CDR1 is SGHRS and CDR2 is YFSETQ. V shed 0 bases, J shed 7 bases, and the junction held 4 bases outside the gene matches. The chain's CDR3 is CASSLEQGYNIQYF. The CDR3 nucleotides read TGCGCCAGCAGCTTGGAACAGGGGTACAACATTCAGTACTTC.

The chain is built from TRBV7-2 and TRBJ2-6; D is tentatively TRBD1 or TRBD2 (6 bases each). The V gene lost 5 bases and the J gene lost 4 bases, with 12 bases spanning the gap. CDR1 and CDR2 from the germline V gene are SGHTA and FQGNSA. The CDR3 consists of 15 residues. The DNA for the CDR3 is TGTGCCAGCAGCCAGGAGGGGGTCGGGGCCAACGTCCTGACTTTC. This encodes CASSQEGVGANVLTF.

J is TRBJ2-6 and V is TRBV27; either TRBD1 or TRBD2 may fit D (5 bases each). V lost 3 bases and J 6 bases, leaving 15 bases between the germline ends. This CDR3 comprises 16 residues. Germline values: CDR1 MNHEY, CDR2 SMNVEV (reference sequence). CDR3 amino acids: CASSLRPGRTANVLTF. For the CDR3, the DNA is TGTGCCAGCAGTTTGCGACCGGGACGAACGGCCAACGTCCTGACTTTC.

This clone was found a few times. The chain is built from TRBV6-1 and TRBJ2-7, with D perhaps TRBD2 (7 bases). V lost 7 bases, J lost 2 bases, and 18 bases lay in between. Germline values: CDR1 MNHNS, CDR2 SASEGT. The CDR3 is made up of 15 amino acids. The CDR3, as DNA: TGTGCCAGCAATCCGGGCCCCGGGGGGCCCTACGAGCAGTACTTC. Protein product: CASNPGPGGPYEQYF.

The V gene is TRBV18, the J gene TRBJ1-1; weak D call: TRBD1 (5 bases). Germline V gene sequence: CDR1 KGHSH, CDR2 LQKENI. With 2 bases removed from V and 5 bases from J, the gap between germline ends came to 18 bases. The CDR3 is 16 amino acids. The CDR3 loop is CASSPSLAGGGTEAFF. CDR3 coding DNA: TGTGCCAGCTCACCATCCCTCGCCGGGGGGGGAACTGAAGCTTTCTTT.

This chain connects TRBV2 to TRBJ2-7, with 12 bases aligning to TRBD1. The germline CDR1 and CDR2 sequences are SNHLY and FYNNEI. The CDR3 totals 14 residues. V lost 8 bases to trimming and J lost 4 bases; unmatched junction nucleotides: 6. DNA of the CDR3: TGTGCCAGCTTCCGGGACAGGGGGCAATACGAGCAGTACTTC. This sequence encodes CASFRDRGQYEQYF.

The chain carries TRBV7-8 and TRBJ2-3, with TRBD2 matching 12 bases. This CDR3 has 15 amino acids. Germline trimming cut 7 bases from V and 5 bases from J; bases unmatched to any gene: 7. Germline CDR1 is SGHVS and CDR2 is FQNEAQ. The CDR3 DNA reads as TGTGCCAGCACCGTAAGACTAGCGGGAGAAGATACGCAGTATTTT. Its protein is CASTVRLAGEDTQYF.

The chain is built from TRBV25-1 and TRBJ2-1; the D gene could be TRBD1 or TRBD2 (6 bases each). Germline CDR1 and CDR2: MGHDK and SYGVNS. The CDR3 is made up of 12 amino acids. Trimming took 6 bases from V and 11 from J, leaving 14 bases between them. CDR3 sequence reads: CASSRNGGQQFF. The CDR3 nucleotides read TGTGCCAGCAGCCGAAACGGGGGCCAGCAGTTCTTC.

This clone was picked up a small number of times. This chain uses TRBV7-9 with TRBJ1-1; D call uncertain. Germline V gene lookup returns CDR1 SEHNR and CDR2 FQNEAQ (reference sequence). Trimming removed 5 bases from V and 7 bases from J, with 17 bases in between. There are 14 residues in the CDR3. This CDR3 is CASSLRRAYGEAFF. CDR3 bases: TGTGCCAGCAGCCTCAGAAGAGCTTACGGTGAAGCTTTCTTT.

The rearrangement links TRBV30 to TRBJ1-4, with D tentatively TRBD1 (5 bases). This CDR3 has 14 residues. The V and J ends lost 3 bases and 4 bases respectively, with 12 bases between them. The germline CDR1 and CDR2 sequences are GTSNPN and SVGIG (reference sequence). The CDR3 nucleotides are TGTGCCTGGAGGGGGACCTCGGGTAATGAAAAACTGTTTTTT. This encodes CAWRGTSGNEKLFF. Full variable domain (missing parts from reference TRBV30 and TRBJ1-4): SQTIHQWPATLVQPVGSPLSLECTVEGTSNPNLYWYRQAAGRGLQLLFYSVGIGQISSEVPQNLSASRPQDRQFILSSKKLLLSDSGFYLCAWRGTSGNEKLFFGSGTQLSVL.

The V gene is TRBV7-9, the J gene TRBJ2-5, with D perhaps TRBD1 (6 bases). In germline, CDR1 is SEHNR, CDR2 FQNEAQ (reference sequence). Between the trimmed V and J ends, which lost 4 bases and 4 bases, there was a span of 13 bases. The CDR3 spans 14 residues. CDR3 DNA sequence: TGTGCCAGCAGCTCGTCACAGGGTCGAGAGACCCAGTACTTC. This encodes CASSSSQGRETQYF.

This clone occurred a few times. The gene calls are TRBV6-1 and TRBJ2-1; D is unresolved. CDR1 is MNHNS and CDR2 is SASEGT in the germline V gene. Trimming stripped 4 bases from V and 2 bases from J, with 12 bases between. CDR3 length equals 15 residues. This CDR3 is CASSVDDGPYNEQFF. CDR3 nucleotides: TGTGCCAGCAGTGTCGACGACGGGCCCTACAATGAGCAGTTCTTC.

In this sample, this clone turned up a few times. The chain uses TRBV4-1 and TRBJ1-1, with 8 bases lining up with TRBD1. In germline, CDR1 is MGHRA, CDR2 YSYEKL. CDR3 length: 14 residues. V dropped 5 bases and J dropped 2; count of bases not matched to a gene: 4. The DNA for the CDR3 is TGCGCCAGCAGCACGGACAGGGTCAACACTGAAGCTTTCTTT. Encoded protein: CASSTDRVNTEAFF.

In this sample, this clone turned up once. This rearrangement joins TRBV5-4 to TRBJ2-7, with D possibly matching TRBD1 (6 bases). V lost 0 bases, J lost 5 bases, and 9 bases lay in between. The CDR3 sequence is 13 residues long. The germline CDR1 and CDR2 sequences are SGHNT and YYREEE (reference sequence). CDR3 amino acids: CASSLVAGDEQYF. The DNA of the CDR3 is TGTGCCAGCAGCTTGGTAGCAGGGGACGAGCAGTACTTC.

This clone was seen just once. The chain has TRBV5-6 and TRBJ1-4; D uncertain. V was shortened by 2 bases and J by 3 bases, with 8 bases between the two germline ends. The length of the CDR3 is 14 residues. Germline V gene sequence: CDR1 SGHDT, CDR2 YYEEEE. The CDR3 loop reads CASSFTGPNEKLFF. The CDR3 coding sequence is TGTGCCAGCAGCTTTACCGGGCCTAATGAAAAACTGTTTTTT.

Of note for this clone: Other DNA sequences in this sample translate to the same CDR3. The V and J genes are TRBV4-3 and TRBJ1-5; D remains ambiguous. Germline values: CDR1 LGHNA, CDR2 YSLEER. Trimming stripped 0 bases from V and 1 base from J, with 10 bases between. The CDR3 has 16 residues. CDR3 amino acids: CASSQDGPGSNQPQHF. As DNA, the CDR3 is TGCGCCAGCAGCCAAGACGGGCCCGGAAGCAATCAGCCCCAGCATTTT.

The chain recombines TRBV5-1 with TRBJ2-2, with TRBD1 matching over 9 bases. The CDR3 consists of 16 residues. J was trimmed by 7 bases and V by 3 bases; bases with no gene match: 10. Looked up from germline, CDR1 is SGHRS and CDR2 is YFSETQ. CDR3 in amino acids: CASSSSGQGFDGELFF. The CDR3 nucleotides read TGCGCCAGCAGCTCGAGCGGACAGGGGTTTGACGGGGAGCTGTTTTTT.

This clone has more than one count but fewer than ten. The V gene is TRBV6-1, the J gene TRBJ2-7; maybe TRBD2 (6 bases). The CDR3 loop spans 12 amino acids. CDR1 is MNHNS, CDR2 SASEGT, per germline. V was trimmed by 11 bases and J by 4 bases, leaving 15 bases between them. CDR3 region: CAVGVGRYEQYF. The CDR3 region has the DNA TGTGCCGTAGGGGTTGGGAGGTACGAGCAGTACTTC.

This sequence joins TRBV5-1 and TRBJ2-7; 9 bases are shared with TRBD1. Germline-derived CDR1 and CDR2 are SGHRS and YFSETQ. This CDR3 has 15 amino acids. Trimming cost V 3 bases and J 2 bases; bases outside gene matches: 6. CDR3 DNA: TGCGCCAGCAGCTGGGAGGGACAGGGCACCTACGAGCAGTACTTC. Residues: CASSWEGQGTYEQYF.

This clone has more than one count but fewer than ten. The sample carries other DNA sequences with the same CDR3. The V and J genes are TRBV19 and TRBJ1-1, with unresolved D. Deletions cut 3 bases from V and 1 base from J, with 9 bases between. This CDR3 is 14 amino acids long. CDR1 LNHDA and CDR2 SQIVND come from the germline V gene (reference sequence). The CDR3 nucleotides read TGTGCCAGTAGTATTCGGGGTCAGAACACTGAAGCTTTCTTT. Encoded protein: CASSIRGQNTEAFF.

Only a few counts were recorded for this clone. V usage is TRBV23-1 and J usage is TRBJ2-3; D gene uncertain. TRBV23-1 has ORF status, its function being uncertain. The length of the CDR3 is 14 residues. V was clipped by 4 bases and J by 0 bases, with 8 bases between them. For the CDR3, the DNA is TGCGCCAGCAGTCGCACCGGCAGCACAGATACGCAGTATTTT. The encoded protein is CASSRTGSTDTQYF.

The chain recombines TRBV7-2 with TRBJ1-2; 8 bases fit TRBD1. Germline V CDR1 and CDR2: SGHTA, FQGNSA. V shed 1 base, J shed 3 bases, and the junction held 4 bases outside the gene matches. This CDR3 is 15 amino acids long. The CDR3 sequence is CASSLETGADYGYTF. The DNA of the CDR3 is TGTGCCAGCAGCTTAGAGACAGGGGCAGACTATGGCTACACCTTC. The full variable domain, with the rest looked up from reference TRBV7-2 and TRBJ1-2, is GAGVSQSPSNKVTEKGKDVELRCDPISGHTALYWYRQSLGQGLEFLIYFQGNSAPDKSGLPSDRFSAERTGGSVSTLTIQRTQQEDSAVYLCASSLETGADYGYTFGSGTRLTVV.